This T cell receptor (beta chain) was obtained from a study of blood T cell repertoires in COVID-19. Whole-study context: Italy, Spain and the United States were the sources of the convalescent and acute COVID-19 samples. PBMCs, B-cell-depleted T cells, or T cells were the source of the cDNA or gDNA that made up the material.

The junction had 7 bases not matched to a gene; V was cut back by 5 bases and J by 2 bases. The CDR3 has 15 amino acids. The germline gives CDR1 SGHNT, CDR2 YYREEE (reference sequence). In the original processing: Estimation of nucleated cell counts relied on the amplification of reference gene primers. Sequenced by immunoSEQ multiplex PCR; TCRdb stores in-frame clones only, minus some. The V and J calls and clone size were taken over from that table, and D and trimming were inferred from the DNA. Of tens of thousands of clones listed, 75% to 90% are singletons. This clone was observed a single time. The receptor's source is a man between 60 and 70 years old with acute or convalescent COVID-19. The chain recombines TRBV5-4 with TRBJ2-7; 10 positions match TRBD1. The sequencing sample was made of peripheral blood. The CDR3 region has the DNA TGTGCCAGCAGGGCCGGGACAGGGGCTACCTACGAGCAGTACTTC. Residues: CASRAGTGATYEQYF.